One sample yielded the 9 T cell receptor beta chains listed below, sequenced in a study of blood T cell repertoires in COVID-19 (dated by TCRdb to the early 2020s). The library was prepared using the immunoSEQ multiplex PCR assay. TCRdb obtained this table from immuneACCESS and retained in-frame rearrangements with V and J assigned. These tables miss some clones; where compared with another copy, unresolved V genes account for less than half of the shortfall, and the remainder is unexplained. This sample is represented by roughly 170,000 clones; 84% of them were singletons. The ten most abundant clones make up less than 15% of the sample. The sample consisted of PBMCs or T cells enriched from blood (not recorded which). These receptor sequences come from a man aged 50-60 years who had recovered from COVID-19.

The chain has TRBV6-5 and TRBJ2-7; 8 bases agree with TRBD1. The J segment lost 3 bases and the V segment lost 6 bases, leaving 7 bases of the junction unmatched. The CDR3 consists of 14 residues. Germline V gene data show CDR1 as MNHEY and CDR2 as SVGAGI. The chain's CDR3 is CASRPDRGHYEQYF. CDR3 sequence (DNA): TGTGCCAGCAGGCCCGACAGGGGCCACTACGAGCAGTACTTC.

CDR3 amino acids: CASSARQGERTEAFF. CDR3 DNA sequence: TGCGCCAGCAGCGCACGACAGGGAGAAAGGACTGAAGCTTTCTTT. The chain links TRBV4-1 to TRBJ1-1; 7 positions match TRBD1. J lost 5 bases, V lost 5 bases, and 11 bases had no gene match. CDR1 and CDR2 from the germline V gene are MGHRA and YSYEKL. The CDR3 sequence is 15 residues long.

The CDR3 protein is CASSTRTGPGSPLHF. The CDR3 coding sequence is TGTGCCAGCAGTACCCGGACAGGGCCGGGGTCACCCCTCCACTTT. V usage is TRBV28 and J usage is TRBJ1-6, with 8 bases that match TRBD1. The CDR3 has 15 residues. The trim removed 5 bases at V and 10 bases at J, leaving 10 bases unmatched. From germline, CDR1 is MDHEN and CDR2 SYDVKM.

This sequence joins TRBV7-9 and TRBJ2-3; 7 bases are a match to TRBD2. Germline trimming cut 0 bases from V and 3 bases from J; bases unmatched to any gene: 3. The CDR3 loop spans 15 amino acids. Germline loops: CDR1 SEHNR, CDR2 FQNEAQ (reference sequence). The CDR3 region is CASSLASGATDTQYF. CDR3 bases: TGTGCCAGCAGCTTAGCGAGCGGGGCAACAGATACGCAGTATTTT. The full variable domain, in which reference TRBV7-9 and TRBJ2-3 provide the parts outside the CDR3, is DTGVSQNPRHKITKRGQNVTFRCDPISEHNRLYWYRQTLGQGPEFLTYFQNEAQLEKSRLLSDRFSAERPKGSFSTLEIQRTEQGDSAMYLCASSLASGATDTQYFGPGTRLTVL.

The V and J genes are TRBV10-2 and TRBJ1-1, with 8 bases aligning to TRBD1. There are 12 residues in the CDR3. Trimming cost V 10 bases and J 7 bases; bases outside gene matches: 8. CDR1 and CDR2 from the germline V gene are WSHSY and SAAADI. In nucleotides, the CDR3 is TGCGCCACCCGACAGGGGTGGGATGAAGCTTTCTTT. As protein: CATRQGWDEAFF.

J is TRBJ1-4 and V is TRBV29-1; D perhaps matches TRBD1 (6 bases). This CDR3 has 11 amino acids. CDR1 and CDR2 (germline): SQVTM, ANQGSEA. V was cut by 6 bases and J by 11 bases, with 13 bases left in between. CDR3 sequence (DNA): TGCAGCGTCGGGGAGAGGGGGAAACTGTTTTTT. Its translation is CSVGERGKLFF. Using reference TRBV29-1 and TRBJ1-4 for the parts outside the CDR3, the full variable domain is SAVISQKPSRDICQRGTSLTIQCQVDSQVTMMFWYRQQPGQSLTLIATANQGSEATYESGFVIDKFPISRPNLTFSTLTVSNMSPEDSSIYLCSVGERGKLFFGSGTQLSVL.

Here the CDR3 reads CASSDPGQVTEAFF. The CDR3 bases are TGTGCCAGCAGTGACCCCGGACAGGTCACTGAAGCTTTCTTT. The V and J genes are TRBV6-1 and TRBJ1-1, with 7 bases that match TRBD1. With 3 bases clipped from V and 4 bases from J, the junction kept 5 bases outside the gene matches. From germline, CDR1 is MNHNS and CDR2 SASEGT. The CDR3 contains 14 residues.

This clone appeared a single time. The rearrangement joins TRBV2 to TRBJ1-1; D is undetermined. This CDR3 is built from 14 residues. Deletions cut 2 bases from V and 6 bases from J, with 13 bases between. CDR1 SNHLY and CDR2 FYNNEI come from the germline V gene. The DNA for the CDR3 is TGTGCCAGCAGTGAAAGTTTGGGTGGAGCTGAAGCTTTCTTT. Amino acids: CASSESLGGAEAFF.

The chain uses TRBV2 and TRBJ1-2; D perhaps matches TRBD1 (6 bases). Germline loops: CDR1 SNHLY, CDR2 FYNNEI. Trimming removed 2 bases at V and 4 bases at J, with 14 bases between. The CDR3 sequence is 15 residues long. Here the CDR3 DNA reads TGTGCCAGCAGTGAAAGAGAAGGGGGTGTCTATGGCTACACCTTC. It encodes CASSEREGGVYGYTF.